This TCR beta chain is from a study of blood T cell repertoires in COVID-19. Study at large: The study drew acute and convalescent COVID-19 samples from the United States, Italy and Spain. T cells, B-cell-depleted T cells, or PBMCs supplied cDNA or gDNA.

As originally analysed: From reference gene primer amplification, estimates of nucleated cell counts were derived. Sequencing used immunoSEQ multiplex PCR; TCRdb keeps in-frame clones, though not all of them. The V and J calls and clone size are taken from that table; D and trimming were inferred from the DNA. Of hundreds of thousands of clones listed, about 90% were seen once; the top ten hold approximately 10%. The CDR3 has 13 amino acids. Per germline, CDR1 SQVTM and CDR2 ANQGSEA. J was trimmed by 4 bases and V by 1 base; bases with no gene match: 3. Seattle enrolled patients during active infection and tracked them longitudinally.

The receptor was derived from a woman aged 25 to 39 with COVID-19, enrolled during active disease. The rearrangement uses TRBV29-1 and TRBJ2-5, with 7 bases aligning to TRBD1. Material for sequencing was peripheral blood. CDR3 sequence: CSVEGDSTETQYF. The CDR3 DNA reads as TGCAGCGTTGAAGGGGACAGTACAGAGACCCAGTACTTC.